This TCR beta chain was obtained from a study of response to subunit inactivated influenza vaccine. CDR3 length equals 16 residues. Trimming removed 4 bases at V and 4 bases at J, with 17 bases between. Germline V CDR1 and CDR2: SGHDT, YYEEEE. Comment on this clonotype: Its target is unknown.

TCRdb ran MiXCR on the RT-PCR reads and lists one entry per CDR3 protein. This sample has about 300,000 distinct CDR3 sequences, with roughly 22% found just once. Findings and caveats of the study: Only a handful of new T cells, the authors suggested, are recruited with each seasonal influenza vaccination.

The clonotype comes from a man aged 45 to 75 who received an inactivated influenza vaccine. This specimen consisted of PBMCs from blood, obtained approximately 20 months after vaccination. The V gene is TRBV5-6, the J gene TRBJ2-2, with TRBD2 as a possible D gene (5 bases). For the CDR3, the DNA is TGTGCCAGCAGCCTGGACCTTCGGGGATCCACCGGGGAGCTGTTTTTT. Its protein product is CASSLDLRGSTGELFF. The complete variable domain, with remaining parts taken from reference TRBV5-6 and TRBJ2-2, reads DAGVTQSPTHLIKTRGQQVTLRCSPKSGHDTVSWYQQALGQGPQFIFQYYEEEERQRGNFPDRFSGHQFPNYSSELNVNALLLGDSALYLCASSLDLRGSTGELFFGEGSRLTVL.